This TCR beta chain was identified during a study of cytomegalovirus exposure and HLA in healthy donors. The protocol was immunoSEQ multiplex PCR, while the TCRdb copy is restricted to in-frame clones and leaves out a portion. This sample has about 330,000 clones, with roughly 87% found just once. Study-wide results and limits: A list of 164 TCR beta chains associated with cytomegalovirus was given.

As regards this clone: The antigen is unknown.

Trimming took off 6 bases at V and 14 bases at J, with 14 bases between the two ends. Germline-derived CDR1 and CDR2 are MDHEN and SYDVKM. CDR3 length equals 11 residues. The sample taken for sequencing was PBMCs. The source is a woman in her 30s in good health and CMV-seropositive. The rearrangement uses TRBV28 and TRBJ1-5, with unresolved D. In DNA, the CDR3 is TGTGCCAGCAGAGATAGCAGGACGAAGCATTTT. This sequence encodes CASRDSRTKHF. The full variable domain, completed using reference TRBV28 and TRBJ1-5, is DVKVTQSSRYLVKRTGEKVFLECVQDMDHENMFWYRQDPGLGLRLIYFSYDVKMKEKGDIPEGYSVSREKKERFSLILESASTNQTSMYLCASRDSRTKHFGDGTRLSIL.